This T cell receptor (beta chain) was obtained from a study of blood T cell repertoires in COVID-19. Profiled with immunoSEQ multiplex PCR; TCRdb holds only in-frame clones, not every one. The sample has about 100,000 clones, around four fifths seen once. The source of this sequence is a man between 50 and 59 years old with active or convalescent COVID-19. Material for sequencing was peripheral blood.

The CDR3 region has the DNA TGTGCCAGCAGCTCCACCCGGCCCGAGGGGGCCACCGGGGAGCTGTTTTTT. Translated, it gives CASSSTRPEGATGELFF. V usage is TRBV11-2 and J usage is TRBJ2-2, with 7 bases matching TRBD1. The ends lost 4 bases at V and 4 bases at J; junction bases unmatched: 12. The CDR3 runs to 17 residues. CDR1 and CDR2 (germline): SGHAT, FQNNGV.